This TCR beta chain was recovered during a study of blood T cell repertoires in COVID-19. Germline lookup yields CDR1 SGHAT and CDR2 FQNNGV. This CDR3 region has 15 residues. V dropped 2 bases and J dropped 0 bases, with 7 bases sitting between them. The method was immunoSEQ multiplex PCR; TCRdb's version includes in-frame clones alone and lacks a portion of them. The table includes under 250,000 clones, about three quarters detected once. This chain connects TRBV11-2 to TRBJ1-4, with D unclear. This receptor was identified in a woman in her seventies with acute or convalescent COVID-19. Sequenced sample: peripheral blood. The CDR3 protein is CASSLLPATNEKLFF. CDR3 nucleotides: TGTGCCAGCAGCTTACTCCCAGCAACTAATGAAAAACTGTTTTTT. The full variable domain, rest sourced from reference TRBV11-2 and TRBJ1-4, is EAGVAQSPRYKIIEKRQSVAFWCNPISGHATLYWYQQILGQGPKLLIQFQNNGVVDDSQLPKDRFSAERLKGVDSTLKIQPAKLEDSAVYLCASSLLPATNEKLFFGSGTQLSVL.